This T cell receptor (beta chain) was retrieved from a study of blood T cells in healthy people across ages (dated by TCRdb to the mid-2010s). As for the study more broadly: In model experiments, roughly one uniquely barcoded TCR beta cDNA molecule per two T cells was captured by template switching. For two donors (one aged 18 to 29 and one aged 80 or older), the study analyzed two additional independent replicas of 1 million unique cDNA reads from the same blood draw. To track age-related changes in TCR beta repertoire diversity, the study relied on deep sequencing normalized with unique cDNA molecular identifiers. The donors were split into four age groups: young (average 16 years), middle-aged (about 40), aged (over 55) and long-lived (approximately 80). Donors of different ages were randomly distributed across sequencing lanes to avoid experimental bias. Results and caveats for the whole study, not just this receptor: Observed TCR beta diversity per million T cells fell roughly linearly with age, and a significant reduction was already apparent by age roughly 40. Donor CMV infection status was unknown, potentially confounding age-related changes in expanded clonotypes. Compared with the aged group, the long-lived group had more naive CD4+ T cells, fewer expanded clones and increased TCR diversity, a pattern suggesting age selection. Estimates of total diversity based on one million sequenced T cells were considered lower bounds and underestimates. The percentage of naive T cells measured by flow cytometry correlated strongly with observed TCR beta diversity. Conclusive comparison of naive and antigen-experienced compartments was prevented by the profiling of bulk unsorted PBMCs.

In regard to this clonotype: This clone's antigen is unknown. One end of the junction varies from germline; a read error may be responsible.

In the germline V gene, CDR1 corresponds to SGHTA and CDR2 to FQGNSA. The CDR3 runs 15 amino acids, cysteine and phenylalanine included. Just CDR3 DNA is preserved here, 45 bases in frame from base 1. Donors were around 37 systemically healthy Caucasian individuals from Russia aged roughly 6 to 100 years. Each donor gave ten milliliters of peripheral blood, collected into EDTA-treated Vacutainer tubes. Ficoll-Paque density-gradient centrifugation was used to isolate PBMCs, with at least 6.5 million obtained per sample. Total RNA was extracted from PBMCs with Trizol reagent, with at least 6 micrograms obtained per sample. The percentages of naive CD45RAhigh/CD27high T cells were determined by flow cytometry on a PBMC aliquot from every donor. The library came from 5' RACE. Sequencing instrument: Illumina HiSeq 2500. A second about 7 to 11 cycle PCR used a sample-barcoded 5' primer and a J-beta primer mix. A unique molecular identifier was introduced onto each TCR beta cDNA molecule by a template-switch 5' adaptor carrying 12 random nucleotides. Each sample yielded at least 2.5 million CDR3-containing paired-end reads. All of the RNA was converted into first-strand cDNA using the Mint cDNA synthesis kit, with a TRBC-specific oligonucleotide serving as the primer. All cDNA was treated with uracil-DNA glycosylase and then went through a first 18-cycle PCR with the universal primers M1SS and BC2_uni_R. The paper's processing steps were these. For normalization, 1 million high-quality reads, each with a distinct molecular identifier, were randomly selected from each sample. Reads with shared molecular identifiers were discarded instead of being binned into consensus sequences. MiTCR, set to a Q25 quality threshold and the strictest error-elimination algorithm, was used for CDR3 identification, clonotype clustering and error correction. A nonparametric unseen species model using Euler transformation provided a lower-bound estimate of total TCR beta diversity. TCRdb reprocessing: public reads trimmed at Q25 with fastp, clones called with MiXCR, in-frame beta chains kept. Each CDR3 protein gets just one entry, which takes the most common genes and DNA from the rows behind it. These V and J calls derive from TCRdb rather than the authors' analysis. The sample data list around 1.7 million distinct CDR3 sequences, and under 30% of these were observed just once. The ten most abundant clones make up 7.7% of the sample.

The TCR was taken from a woman in her twenties or thirties in good health. The chain joins TRBV7-2 to TRBJ2-3, with 11 middle bases fitting TRBD1. Sequenced material: blood. Here is the DNA: TGTGCCAGCAACTTAGGACAGGGGGCTTCAGATACGCAGTATTTT. Its protein reads: CASNLGQGASDTQYF.